This paragraph reports one TCR beta chain. Its matching antigen is unknown. Once RNA had been extracted, it was reverse transcribed into cDNA to act as the sequencing template. The table came from immunoSEQ multiplex PCR; TCRdb's copy has only in-frame clones and leaves some out. The sample includes 95,000 to 100,000 clones, roughly three fifths of them seen just once. The sample comes from a study of CD8+ T cells in alopecia areata. Study-level background: Using the percentage of affected scalp area, treated patients' severity was scored.

The treatment denotes: oral pan-JAK inhibitor, 5-10 mg twice daily. Study-wide findings and caveats: Only a single nonresponder existed, so baseline CD8+ expansion links stay unclear. The study found TCR sharing across patients less clear than in mice, possibly for HLA reasons.

This TCR came from a human donor with alopecia areata. The sequenced sample was CD8+ T cells sorted from blood, obtained at approximately week 60, from a patient treated with tofacitinib.

The CDR3 sequence is CASSLAPRMNTEAFF. The DNA of the CDR3 is TGCGCCAGCAGCTTGGCCCCACGGATGAACACTGAAGCTTTCTTT. The V call is TRBV5-1, the J call TRBJ1-1, with unresolved D. CDR1 and CDR2 (germline): SGHRS, YFSETQ. CDR3 length equals 15 residues. V was clipped by 0 bases and J by 0 bases, with 9 bases between them.